Presented here are 13 T cell receptor beta chains from one specimen sequenced in a study of blood T cell repertoires in COVID-19. The method was immunoSEQ multiplex PCR; TCRdb's version includes in-frame clones alone and lacks a portion of them. This repertoire shows around 200,000 clones, around 87% found once; its top ten account for 2.7%. Sequencing was done on a sample of peripheral blood. The receptors were gathered from a man in his forties with active or convalescent COVID-19.

The CDR3 is CASSSDRGRGNTEAFF. The CDR3 DNA follows: TGTGCCAGCAGTTCCGACAGGGGAAGGGGGAACACTGAAGCTTTCTTT. This chain joins TRBV27 and TRBJ1-1; 8 nucleotides align to TRBD1. With 4 bases clipped from V and 1 base from J, the junction kept 8 bases outside the gene matches. The germline gives CDR1 MNHEY, CDR2 SMNVEV (reference sequence). The CDR3 is made up of 16 amino acids.

The V gene is TRBV4-2, the J gene TRBJ1-2; no clear D. CDR1 LGHNA and CDR2 YNFKEQ come from the germline V gene. Trimming took off 1 base at V and 1 base at J, with 10 bases between the two ends. The CDR3 runs 15 residues. CDR3: CASSQGFSNNYGYTF. CDR3 nucleotide sequence: TGTGCCAGCAGCCAAGGTTTTAGCAATAACTATGGCTACACCTTC.

V gene TRBV7-9 combines with J gene TRBJ2-5; D might be TRBD2 (5 bases). Germline V CDR1 and CDR2: SEHNR, FQNEAQ (reference sequence). There are 12 residues in the CDR3. V gave up 4 bases and J gave up 5 bases, with 8 bases separating them. In nucleotides, the CDR3 is TGTGCCAGCAGCTCCAGGAGGGAGACCCAGTACTTC. Encoded protein: CASSSRRETQYF.

The rearrangement joins TRBV9 to TRBJ1-2; no firm D call. Germline V gene data show CDR1 as SGDLS and CDR2 as YYNGEE. The germline V and J ends were trimmed by 0 bases and 1 base, with 10 bases remaining between them. The CDR3 totals 15 residues. The CDR3 sequence is CASSVEPEYNYGYTF. DNA for the CDR3: TGTGCCAGCAGCGTAGAGCCCGAATATAACTATGGCTACACCTTC.

V and J are TRBV19 and TRBJ2-7, with 8 bases that match TRBD2. Trimming at V came to 1 base and at J to 1 base, leaving 3 bases not matched to a gene. Germline V gene sequence: CDR1 LNHDA, CDR2 SQIVND (reference sequence). This CDR3 is 15 amino acids long. The CDR3 reads CASSIGTSSSYEQYF. CDR3 nucleotides: TGTGCCAGTAGTATAGGGACTAGCAGTTCCTACGAGCAGTACTTC.

As to this clone: Just one base apart from a much larger clone, this may be a read error. V usage is TRBV2 and J usage is TRBJ1-1; D is unclear. CDR3 length equals 13 residues. V lost 4 bases and J 0 bases, leaving 6 bases between the germline ends. CDR1 SNHLY and CDR2 FYNNEI come from the germline V gene. CDR3 nucleotides: TGTGCCAGCAGTGGGCAGATGAACACTGAAGCTTTCTTT. Translated, it gives CASSGQMNTEAFF.

The genes are TRBV5-1 and TRBJ2-3; no firm D call. V gave up 2 bases and J gave up 3 bases, with 16 bases separating them. Germline-derived CDR1 and CDR2 are SGHRS and YFSETQ. CDR3 size: 16 residues. DNA for the CDR3: TGCGCCAGCAGCTTCACCGGGTTATTGGTGACAGATACGCAGTATTTT. It specifies CASSFTGLLVTDTQYF.

This clone was recorded only once. The chain has TRBV12-5 and TRBJ2-2; a weak D match, TRBD1 (5 bases). V lost 1 base to trimming and J lost 5 bases, with 11 bases between them. CDR1 is LGHNT, CDR2 FRNRAP, per germline. This CDR3 has 15 amino acids. CDR3 in amino acids: CASGLGPGATGELFF. Written as DNA, the CDR3 is TGTGCTAGTGGTTTGGGGCCTGGGGCTACCGGGGAGCTGTTTTTT.

The gene calls are TRBV2 and TRBJ1-5, with D uncertain. Germline V gives CDR1 SNHLY, CDR2 FYNNEI. The CDR3 is 13 amino acids. Trimming stripped 3 bases from V and 7 bases from J, with 10 bases between. In DNA form, the CDR3 reads TGTGCCAGCAGTGACAGCTCGGGGCAGCCCCAGCATTTT. Translating it yields CASSDSSGQPQHF.

This chain joins TRBV5-6 and TRBJ2-5; 7 bases are a match to TRBD1. Losses at the gene ends were 0 bases for V and 3 bases for J; bases not matched to a gene: 2. Germline V gene lookup returns CDR1 SGHDT and CDR2 YYEEEE. The CDR3 sequence is 14 residues long. CDR3 nucleotide sequence: TGTGCCAGCAGCTTGGCGGGACAGAAAGAGACCCAGTACTTC. It translates to CASSLAGQKETQYF.

This clone has a single count. CDR3 loop: CASRSLAGGWETQYF. CDR3 sequence (DNA): TGTGCAAGTCGCTCCCTAGCGGGGGGATGGGAGACCCAGTACTTC. The V and J genes are TRBV12-2 and TRBJ2-5; the DNA was not compared with TRBD2, the D call given in the table. TRBV12-2 is reported as a pseudogene. The CDR3 is made up of 15 amino acids.

The CDR3 nucleotides are TGTGCCAGCAGCCAAGATCTAGGGCGGGTCTACGAGCAGTACTTC. This gives the protein CASSQDLGRVYEQYF. The genes are TRBV4-2 and TRBJ2-7, with a possible D match to TRBD2 (5 bases). Germline CDR1 and CDR2: LGHNA and YNFKEQ. The length of the CDR3 is 15 residues. The germline V and J ends were trimmed by 0 bases and 3 bases, with 12 bases remaining between them.

CDR3 region: CASSTSGTVYNEQFF. The DNA for the CDR3 is TGTGCCAGTAGTACCTCCGGGACAGTTTACAATGAGCAGTTCTTC. This chain uses TRBV19 with TRBJ2-1; the match to TRBD1 covers 7 bases. The CDR3 length is 15 residues. V gave up 4 bases and J gave up 4 bases; unmatched junction bases: 7. Looked up from germline, CDR1 is LNHDA and CDR2 is SQIVND (reference sequence).